This record concerns one T cell receptor beta chain sequence. Its antigen is unknown. The sample originates from a study of T cell responses to AZD1222 COVID-19 vaccine. Study at large: It was second doses at about 4 or about 12 weeks that were pooled. Study-wide points: No day 14 peak samples; only post-peak repertoires were characterized. Unmutated regions of variants are reportedly targeted by nearly half of spike-specific TCRs. Spike was spanned by vaccine-associated CD4 TCRs, with dominance at 160-218 and 743-854.

With V trimmed by 2 bases and J by 11 bases, 7 bases remained unmatched. In germline, CDR1 is SGHRS, CDR2 YFSETQ. The CDR3 sequence is 14 residues long. Repertoires were generated with immunoSEQ multiplex PCR, while TCRdb's copy carries only in-frame clones and drops some. In the table there are about 180,000 clones, about 91% of which are singletons. This chain connects TRBV5-1 to TRBJ1-5, with 10 bases that match TRBD1. The sequences come from peripheral blood, collected on day 0 of AZD1222 vaccination. This receptor was taken from an adult in good health. CDR3 sequence (DNA): TGCGCCAGCAGCTTTGACGGGACAGGGGAAGCCCAGCATTTT. It translates to CASSFDGTGEAQHF.